The sequence of this TCR beta chain was determined in a study of patients and donors after allogeneic stem cell transplantation. TCRdb re-called the RT-PCR reads with MiXCR, one entry per CDR3 protein. This repertoire shows approximately 160,000 distinct CDR3 sequences, 24% found once; its top ten account for more than 25%. Sequences were obtained from blood, either unsorted or a sorted T cell fraction (not recorded which). The clonotype comes from a human donor who was either an allogeneic HSCT recipient or a stem cell or donor lymphocyte infusion donor (not recorded which). It is not recorded whose cells these are; they may come from a transplant donor.

In DNA, the CDR3 is TGCGCCAGCAGCCAAGATCATCCCCAGGGGGCGCGGGGCGAGCAGTACTTC. It specifies CASSQDHPQGARGEQYF. J is TRBJ2-7 and V is TRBV4-3, with 8 nucleotides matching TRBD1. CDR1 LGHNA and CDR2 YSLEER come from the germline V gene. Losses at the gene ends were 0 bases for V and 6 bases for J; bases not matched to a gene: 13. The CDR3 is made up of 17 amino acids.